The 18 T cell receptor beta chains in this list originate from one sample, sequenced in a study of CD8 T cells in Susac syndrome. Random hexamers were used to reverse transcribe 0.5 to 1 ug of RNA. TCRdb re-analysed the immunoSEQ multiplex PCR reads in MiXCR, keeping a single row per CDR3 protein. The table has 400,000 or so distinct CDR3 sequences, approximately 85% seen once. The specimen was CD8+ T cells from PBMCs. The receptors derive from a human donor with multiple sclerosis.

V gene TRBV25-1 combines with J gene TRBJ2-5; D may match TRBD1 or TRBD2 (7 bases each). The CDR3 extends over 14 amino acids. Per germline, CDR1 MGHDK and CDR2 SYGVNS. V was clipped by 8 bases and J by 5 bases, with 18 bases between them. The CDR3 protein is CASCDREGWETQYF. The CDR3 bases are TGTGCCAGCTGCGACAGGGAGGGATGGGAGACCCAGTACTTC.

The chain carries TRBV4-1 and TRBJ2-1; D is perhaps TRBD1 (6 bases). V was shortened by 3 bases and J by 6 bases, with 6 bases between the two germline ends. CDR3 length equals 12 residues. Germline lookup yields CDR1 MGHRA and CDR2 YSYEKL. CDR3 region: CASSQTGNEQFF. In DNA form, the CDR3 reads TGCGCCAGCAGCCAGACAGGCAATGAGCAGTTCTTC.

Written as DNA, the CDR3 is TGTGCCAGCAGCTTCATTGAGTCCGGGGAGCTGTTTTTT. Translated, it gives CASSFIESGELFF. The rearrangement uses TRBV7-2 and TRBJ2-2; D not certain. The germline CDR1 and CDR2 sequences are SGHTA and FQGNSA. This CDR3 is 13 amino acids long. Trimming left V 3 bases short and J 6 bases short, with 8 bases between.

This clonotype has a single count. The chain uses TRBV6-4 and TRBJ2-3; D may correspond to TRBD1 or TRBD2 (5 bases each). Germline CDR1 reads MRHNA; CDR2 reads SNTAGT. Trimming stripped 3 bases from V and 1 base from J, with 14 bases between. The CDR3 loop spans 16 amino acids. CDR3: CASSELSGAGTDTQYF. The CDR3 nucleotides read TGTGCCAGCAGTGAGCTTTCCGGGGCGGGCACAGATACGCAGTATTTT.

The chain carries TRBV27 and TRBJ2-1; TRBD2 matches at 9 bases. From germline, CDR1 is MNHEY and CDR2 SMNVEV (reference sequence). This CDR3 has 16 residues. V was clipped by 2 bases and J by 7 bases; unmatched bases: 9. The CDR3 region has the DNA TGTGCCAGCAGTTTACTACTAGCGGGCGGGATAAATGAGCAGTTCTTC. As protein: CASSLLLAGGINEQFF.

This chain joins TRBV7-6 and TRBJ1-4; D might be TRBD1 (5 bases). V was pared by 4 bases and J by 3 bases, with 15 bases between. The CDR3 contains 16 residues. Germline-derived CDR1 and CDR2 are SGHVS and FNYEAQ. The CDR3 loop is CASSSGLGPPNEKLFF. CDR3 coding DNA: TGTGCCAGCAGCTCGGGTTTGGGGCCGCCTAATGAAAAACTGTTTTTT.

V usage is TRBV7-9 and J usage is TRBJ1-5, with 7 bases lining up with TRBD1. CDR1 and CDR2 from the germline V gene are SEHNR and FQNEAQ (reference sequence). V was pared by 1 base and J by 0 bases, with 3 bases of the junction left unmatched. This CDR3 spans 16 amino acids. The CDR3 sequence: CASSLEEGASNQPQHF. The DNA for the CDR3 is TGTGCCAGCAGCTTAGAGGAGGGGGCTAGCAATCAGCCCCAGCATTTT.

V usage is TRBV5-4 and J usage is TRBJ1-1, with D unclear. The length of the CDR3 is 11 residues. CDR1 and CDR2 (germline): SGHNT, YYREEE (reference sequence). With 3 bases removed from V and 3 bases from J, the gap between germline ends came to 3 bases. Here the CDR3 DNA reads TGTGCCAGCAGCTCTCACACTGAAGCTTTCTTT. This codes for CASSSHTEAFF. Based on the CDR3 plus reference TRBV5-4 and TRBJ1-1, the full variable domain is ETGVTQSPTHLIKTRGQQVTLRCSSQSGHNTVSWYQQALGQGPQFIFQYYREEENGRGNFPPRFSGLQFPNYSSELNVNALELDDSALYLCASSSHTEAFFGQGTRLTVV.

CDR3 nucleotides: TGTGCCATCAGTCCCCCTCACCGGACGGGAGATACGCAGTATTTT. Translating gives CAISPPHRTGDTQYF. The rearrangement links TRBV10-3 to TRBJ2-3; D gene ambiguous. The V gene's germline CDR1 is ENHRY and CDR2 SYGVKD. V was cut by 5 bases and J by 5 bases, with 17 bases left in between. The CDR3 runs 15 residues.

The gene calls are TRBV6-1 and TRBJ1-1; 9 nucleotides agree with TRBD1. From germline, CDR1 is MNHNS and CDR2 SASEGT. There are 17 residues in the CDR3. V lost 5 bases, J lost 0 bases, and 10 bases stayed unmatched. The CDR3 here is CASSTTGTGYMNTEAFF. In nucleotides, the CDR3 is TGTGCCAGCAGTACAACGGGGACAGGGTACATGAACACTGAAGCTTTCTTT.

The V call is TRBV29-1, the J call TRBJ2-2, with 8 bases matching TRBD1. J gave up 4 bases and V 2 bases, and 9 bases lay outside the gene matches. The germline CDR1 and CDR2 sequences are SQVTM and ANQGSEA. This CDR3 has 16 residues. The CDR3 here is CSVESGQGAGTGELFF. Written as DNA, the CDR3 is TGCAGCGTTGAATCAGGACAGGGTGCGGGCACCGGGGAGCTGTTTTTT.

V is TRBV6-5 and J is TRBJ1-1, with 11 bases fitting TRBD1. V lost 2 bases and J lost 5; bases outside the gene matches: 13. Germline V gives CDR1 MNHEY, CDR2 SVGAGI. The CDR3 length is 18 residues. The CDR3 reads CASSYTLLPGQGGTEAFF. The CDR3 DNA is TGTGCCAGCAGTTACACCTTATTACCGGGACAGGGGGGAACTGAAGCTTTCTTT.

This sequence joins TRBV19 and TRBJ2-3; D not resolved. CDR1 is LNHDA and CDR2 is SQIVND in the germline V gene (reference sequence). The CDR3 totals 13 residues. Between the trimmed V and J ends, which lost 6 bases and 0 bases, there was a span of 7 bases. CDR3 in DNA: TGTGCCAGTAGGCTAGTTAGCACAGATACGCAGTATTTT. Translated: CASRLVSTDTQYF.

The chain is built from TRBV29-1 and TRBJ2-1; TRBD2 agrees at 8 bases. The CDR3 has 13 amino acids. Germline V gives CDR1 SQVTM, CDR2 ANQGSEA. The trim removed 7 bases at V and 3 bases at J, leaving 5 bases unmatched. The DNA for the CDR3 is TGCAGCGCCGAGCGGGGGCACTACAATGAGCAGTTCTTC. It encodes CSAERGHYNEQFF.

The J gene is TRBJ2-6, the V gene TRBV7-9; D may be TRBD1 or TRBD2 (5 bases each). The CDR3 loop spans 18 amino acids. Trimming removed 5 bases from V and 0 bases from J, with 17 bases in between. Germline loops: CDR1 SEHNR, CDR2 FQNEAQ (reference sequence). The CDR3 DNA follows: TGTGCCAGCAGCCCTCCGGCAGGGACGCACTCTGGGGCCAACGTCCTGACTTTC. Its protein is CASSPPAGTHSGANVLTF.

The gene calls are TRBV28 and TRBJ2-7, with TRBD1 as a possible D gene (7 bases). CDR1 and CDR2 from the germline V gene are MDHEN and SYDVKM. This CDR3 spans 18 amino acids. Trimming shortened V by 10 bases and J by 4 bases, and 32 bases separated the two germline ends. The CDR3 sequence: CATLLRPRHQGGPYEQYF. CDR3 nucleotides: TGTGCCACCTTACTACGGCCCAGGCATCAGGGGGGCCCTTACGAGCAGTACTTC. Based on the CDR3 plus reference TRBV28 and TRBJ2-7, the full variable domain is DVKVTQSSRYLVKRTGEKVFLECVQDMDHENMFWYRQDPGLGLRLIYFSYDVKMKEKGDIPEGYSVSREKKERFSLILESASTNQTSMYLCATLLRPRHQGGPYEQYFGPGTRLTVT.

CDR3 sequence reads: CASSRFGEEETQYF. CDR3 nucleotide sequence: TGCGCCAGCAGCCGTTTCGGGGAGGAGGAGACCCAGTACTTC. The chain couples TRBV4-1 to TRBJ2-5, with D perhaps TRBD2 (6 bases). Trimming shortened V by 4 bases and J by 5 bases, and 14 bases separated the two germline ends. Germline CDR1 is MGHRA and CDR2 is YSYEKL. The CDR3 contains 14 residues.

This clonotype was observed a single time. The chain combines TRBV9 with TRBJ2-5; 8 bases map to TRBD2. The CDR3 is 18 residues long. CDR1 is SGDLS, CDR2 YYNGEE, per germline. Trimming at V came to 7 bases and at J to 5 bases, leaving 22 bases not matched to a gene. The CDR3 DNA follows: TGTGCCAGCGGCCCCCGTGGATTCGGGACTAGTTTTAAGGAGACCCAGTACTTC. Translating it yields CASGPRGFGTSFKETQYF. The full variable domain, its missing parts supplied by reference TRBV9 and TRBJ2-5, is DSGVTQTPKHLITATGQRVTLRCSPRSGDLSVYWYQQSLDQGLQFLIQYYNGEERAKGNILERFSAQQFPDLHSELNLSSLELGDSALYFCASGPRGFGTSFKETQYFGPGTRLLVL.